What follows describes a single T cell receptor beta chain. CDR1 LNHDA and CDR2 SQIVND come from the germline V gene (reference sequence). V lost 5 bases and J 0 bases, leaving 17 bases between the germline ends. CDR3 length: 17 amino acids. The record originates from a study of cytotoxic CD8 clonotypes in ibrutinib-treated CLL. Sequencing was performed with immunoSEQ multiplex PCR; in TCRdb, only in-frame clones are kept and a portion is missing. The sample holds tens of thousands of clones, roughly three quarters seen once. The TCR comes from a human donor with chronic lymphocytic leukemia. This sequence joins TRBV19 and TRBJ1-3; D gene unclear. Specimen: PBMCs, collected after 12 months of ibrutinib treatment. The CDR3 reads CASSPDVRKLSGNTIYF. CDR3 sequence (DNA): TGTGCCAGTAGTCCGGACGTCAGGAAGCTCTCTGGAAACACCATATATTTT.